This T cell receptor (beta chain) was retrieved from a study of molecular identifiers for immune sequencing clone quantification. Whole-study results and caveats: Over 99% of effector molecules, but under 1% in naive cells, were held by clones with more than 20 RNA copies. Jurkat TCR RNA that was spiked in from one cell was reportedly detectable among one million naive cells. Shared barcodes on identical TCR molecules could underestimate the sizes of highly expanded clones.

The CDR3 runs to 17 residues. Per the germline V gene, CDR1 is MNHNS and CDR2 is SASEGT. The V end was cut by 6 bases, the J end by 3 bases, with 20 bases between. This clonotype has only a few counts. The target antigen is unknown. Using 10%, 30% or 50% RNA, naive CD8 libraries were derived from roughly 20,000 to 1,000,000 sorted cells. From the PCR reads, TCRdb called clonotypes with MiXCR, one entry per CDR3 protein. The data show about 630,000 distinct CDR3 sequences, approximately 24% seen once. The chain couples TRBV6-1 to TRBJ2-2; a weak D match, TRBD2 (5 bases). Sequencing was done on a sample of naive CD8+ T cells from blood, with Jurkat cell RNA spiked in. Specified subset: FACS-sorted CD8+CD4-CCR7+CD45RA+ naive T cells. The TCR was taken from a human donor in good health. Some libraries in this study had Jurkat cell RNA spiked in. CDR3 DNA: TGTGCCAGCAGCCCCCTCCGAGGGAATGAGGACACCGGGGAGCTGTTTTTT. Translated: CASSPLRGNEDTGELFF.